Below are 12 T cell receptor beta chains sequenced from a single sample in a study of neurological immune-mediated disorders. TCRdb used MiXCR to reprocess the 5' RACE reads, holding one entry per CDR3 protein. The top ten hold more than 4% of the sample, which has 65,000 to 85,000 distinct CDR3 sequences, roughly 3.1% seen once. Sequenced sample: PBMCs. These TCRs come from a woman in her forties or fifties with multiple sclerosis.

In this sample, this clonotype turned up many times. The J gene is TRBJ1-5, the V gene TRBV2; TRBD1 agrees at 10 bases. The CDR3 loop spans 18 amino acids. Germline CDR1 SNHLY, CDR2 FYNNEI. V lost 2 bases and J lost 0; bases outside the gene matches: 7. The CDR3 bases are TGTGCCAGCAGTGAAAGAGGGGGGACAGGGGATAGCAATCAGCCCCAGCATTTT. Its translation: CASSERGGTGDSNQPQHF.

The sample holds many counts of this clonotype. V is TRBV20-1 and J is TRBJ2-2; a possible D gene is TRBD2 (6 bases). Germline V CDR1 and CDR2: DFQATT, SNEGSKA (reference sequence). Trimming cost V 5 bases and J 0 bases, with 13 bases left between them. CDR3 length: 15 amino acids. Here the CDR3 reads CSAPGRRTNTGELFF. The CDR3 nucleotides read TGCAGTGCTCCGGGGAGGCGCACGAACACCGGGGAGCTGTTTTTT.

This clonotype was counted at least ten times. V gene TRBV5-8 combines with J gene TRBJ2-1; possibly TRBD1 or TRBD2 for D (6 bases each). This CDR3 has 19 amino acids. V lost 6 bases and J 0 bases, leaving 25 bases between the germline ends. Per germline, CDR1 SGHTS and CDR2 YDEGEE. This chain's CDR3 is CASNLPGGDFRSSYNEQFF. CDR3 in DNA: TGTGCCAGCAATCTGCCCGGGGGCGATTTTAGGAGCTCCTACAATGAGCAGTTCTTC. The variable domain in full, completed from reference TRBV5-8 and TRBJ2-1, reads EAGVTQSPTHLIKTRGQQATLRCSPISGHTSVYWYQQALGLGLQFLLWYDEGEERNRGNFPPRFSGRQFPNYSSELNVNALELEDSALYLCASNLPGGDFRSSYNEQFFGPGTRLTVL.

This clonotype showed up just a few times. In nucleotides, the CDR3 is TGCGCCAGCAGCTACCGGACAGGGGGGGATCAAGAGACCCAGTACTTC. Translating gives CASSYRTGGDQETQYF. The V call is TRBV5-1, the J call TRBJ2-5, with TRBD1 matching over 10 bases. CDR3 length: 16 amino acids. Germline V gene lookup returns CDR1 SGHRS and CDR2 YFSETQ. The V gene end was trimmed by 3 bases and the J gene end by 2 bases; junction bases not matched to a gene: 7.

This clonotype showed up many times. The chain links TRBV27 to TRBJ1-2; D is uncertain. The CDR3 covers 14 residues. The V end was cut by 0 bases, the J end by 7 bases, with 12 bases between. Looked up from germline, CDR1 is MNHEY and CDR2 is SMNVEV (reference sequence). CDR3 coding DNA: TGTGCCAGCAGTTTATCTGGCGCACGGGGTGGCTACACCTTC. Translated: CASSLSGARGGYTF.

In its sample, this clonotype was seen many times. The chain carries TRBV7-2 and TRBJ2-5, with D unclear. The CDR3 runs 15 residues. V was trimmed by 2 bases and J by 1 base, leaving 11 bases between them. The germline V gene has CDR1 SGHTA and CDR2 FQGNSA. The CDR3 DNA is TGTGCCAGCAGCTTATTGGTGGTCGGCCAAGAGACCCAGTACTTC. Encoded protein: CASSLLVVGQETQYF.

This clonotype came up many times. V gene TRBV20-1 combines with J gene TRBJ1-4, with D perhaps matching TRBD1 (5 bases). Germline V lookup: CDR1 DFQATT, CDR2 SNEGSKA (reference sequence). V dropped 1 base and J dropped 3 bases, with 15 bases sitting between them. The CDR3 is 16 residues long. The CDR3 DNA sequence: TGCAGTGCTAGAGGACGAACTCAGGGAGCTAATGAAAAACTGTTTTTT. Protein: CSARGRTQGANEKLFF.

This clonotype came up many times. This rearrangement joins TRBV20-1 to TRBJ2-3, with 9 bases identical to TRBD2. This CDR3 contains 14 residues. Trimming removed 5 bases from V and 5 bases from J; junction bases left unmatched: 8. Germline V lookup: CDR1 DFQATT, CDR2 SNEGSKA (reference sequence). CDR3 DNA sequence: TGCAGTGCTGCGGGGGGGCGGGGAGAAGATACGCAGTATTTT. Translating gives CSAAGGRGEDTQYF.

This clonotype has at least ten counts. The gene calls are TRBV7-2 and TRBJ2-6, with D possibly TRBD1 on 6 matching bases. Trimming took 1 base from V and 12 from J, leaving 10 bases between them. Germline lookup yields CDR1 SGHTA and CDR2 FQGNSA. The CDR3 extends over 13 amino acids. In DNA form, the CDR3 reads TGTGCCAGCAGCTTAGACAGGGAGAGCGTCCTGACTTTC. It encodes CASSLDRESVLTF.

This clonotype has at least ten counts. The chain combines TRBV28 with TRBJ2-7; D call uncertain. The germline V gene has CDR1 MDHEN and CDR2 SYDVKM. Trimming pared 3 bases from V and 2 bases from J, leaving 5 bases between. There are 12 residues in the CDR3. The CDR3 reads CASSFPPYEQYF. CDR3 sequence (DNA): TGTGCCAGCAGTTTCCCCCCCTACGAGCAGTACTTC.

This clonotype occurred many times. V is TRBV28 and J is TRBJ1-5, with D hard to call. Germline V CDR1 and CDR2: MDHEN, SYDVKM. V was shortened by 1 base and J by 5 bases, with 3 bases between the two germline ends. The length of the CDR3 is 12 residues. The CDR3 region is CASSLSYQPQHF. CDR3 nucleotides: TGTGCCAGCAGTTTATCCTATCAGCCCCAGCATTTT.

This clonotype has a count of ten or more. This rearrangement joins TRBV20-1 to TRBJ1-6; TRBD1 aligns across 7 bases. The CDR3 spans 15 residues. Germline trimming cut 0 bases from V and 10 bases from J; bases unmatched to any gene: 9. CDR1 DFQATT and CDR2 SNEGSKA come from the germline V gene (reference sequence). CDR3 nucleotides: TGCAGTGCTAGAGACCTGACAGGGTTCAACTCACCCCTCCACTTT. This sequence encodes CSARDLTGFNSPLHF.